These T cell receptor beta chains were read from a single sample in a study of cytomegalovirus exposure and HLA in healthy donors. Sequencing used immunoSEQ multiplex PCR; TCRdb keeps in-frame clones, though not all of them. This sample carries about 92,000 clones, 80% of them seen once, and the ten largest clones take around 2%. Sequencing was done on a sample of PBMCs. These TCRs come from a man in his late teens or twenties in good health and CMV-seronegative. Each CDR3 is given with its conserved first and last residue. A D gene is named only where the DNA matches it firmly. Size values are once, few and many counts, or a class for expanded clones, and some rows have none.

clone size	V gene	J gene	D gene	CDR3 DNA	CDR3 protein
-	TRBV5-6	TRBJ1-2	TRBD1	TGTGCCAGCAGCTCGGACAGGGGGGGTGGCTACACCTTC	CASSSDRGGGYTF
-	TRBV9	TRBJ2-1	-	TGTGCCAGCAGCGTTCCAGGGGCGGGTGAGCAGTTCTTC	CASSVPGAGEQFF
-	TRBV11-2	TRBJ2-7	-	TGTGCCAGCAGCTCGTCGTCCTACGAGCAGTACTTC	CASSSSSYEQYF
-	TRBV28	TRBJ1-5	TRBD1	TGTGCCAGCAGTTTCGATGCCGGACAGGGGGCGTTTATGAGCAATCAGCCCCAGCATTTT	CASSFDAGQGAFMSNQPQHF
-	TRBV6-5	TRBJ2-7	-	TGTGCCAGCAGACAGGGTTTGGGTAACGAGCAGTACTTC	CASRQGLGNEQYF
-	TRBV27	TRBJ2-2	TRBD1	TGTGCCAGCAGTTCCGCCTCAGGGGGCCGGACCGGGGAGCTGTTTTTT	CASSSASGGRTGELFF
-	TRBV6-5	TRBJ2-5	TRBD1	TGTGCCAGCAGCAAAATAACAGGGGGCCTCGAGACCCAGTACTTC	CASSKITGGLETQYF
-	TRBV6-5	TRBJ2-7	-	TGTGCCAGCAGGAACGGCAGGGTCTACGAGCAGTACTTC	CASRNGRVYEQYF
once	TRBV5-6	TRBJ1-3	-	TGTGCCAGCAGCTTGGCGACAAATGGAAACACCATATATTTT	CASSLATNGNTIYF
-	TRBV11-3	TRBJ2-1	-	TGTGCCAGCAGCTTAGAGGCGGGTTCTTACAATGAGCAGTTCTTC	CASSLEAGSYNEQFF
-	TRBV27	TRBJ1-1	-	TGTGCCAGCAGTTCCCCAACCGGGGGGGTCACTGAAGCTTTCTTT	CASSSPTGGVTEAFF
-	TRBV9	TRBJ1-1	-	TGTGCCAGCAGCCGGGGGAGGGGGGGAAACACTGAAGCTTTCTTT	CASSRGRGGNTEAFF
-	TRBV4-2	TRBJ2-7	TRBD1	TGTGCCAGCAGCCCCAGTACAGGGGGCGCCGACGAGCAGTACTTC	CASSPSTGGADEQYF
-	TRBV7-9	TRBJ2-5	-	TGTGCCAGCAGCTTAGCGCGAGGTGTGGCAGAGACCCAGTACTTC	CASSLARGVAETQYF
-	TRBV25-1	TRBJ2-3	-	TGTGCCAGCAGTGGACTGCTCAGCACAGATACGCAGTATTTT	CASSGLLSTDTQYF
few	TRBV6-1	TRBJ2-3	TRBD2	TGTGCCAGCATGAACAGCGGGGGGGCAGCAGATACGCAGTATTTT	CASMNSGGAADTQYF
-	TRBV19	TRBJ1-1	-	TGTGCCAGTAGTATAAGGGGGTGGGACACTGAAGCTTTCTTT	CASSIRGWDTEAFF
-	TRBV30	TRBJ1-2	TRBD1	TGTGCCTGGAGTGTACAGGGGTACTATGGCTACACCTTC	CAWSVQGYYGYTF
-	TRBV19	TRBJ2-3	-	TGTGCCAGTAGTATTGGGCAGGCGGAGGGGGATACGCAGTATTTT	CASSIGQAEGDTQYF
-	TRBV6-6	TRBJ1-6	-	TGTGCCAGCAGTTACCTGGAGGGCGGGAATTCACCCCTCCACTTT	CASSYLEGGNSPLHF
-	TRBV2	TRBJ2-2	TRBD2	TGTGCCAGCAGTTCCTCGGGACTAGTAGGAACCGGGGAGCTGTTTTTT	CASSSSGLVGTGELFF
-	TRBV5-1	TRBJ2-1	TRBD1	TGCGCCAGCAGCCCCAACAGGGGAAATGAGCAGTTCTTC	CASSPNRGNEQFF
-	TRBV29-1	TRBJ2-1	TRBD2	TGCAGCGTTGAACCGGCTAGCGGGGGCGAGCAGTTCTTC	CSVEPASGGEQFF
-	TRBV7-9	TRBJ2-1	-	TGTGCCAGCAGCTTGCCTCGGGGGTCGCTTTTCTTC	CASSLPRGSLFF
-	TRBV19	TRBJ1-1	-	TGTGCCAGTAGCTTATTGCGGGGGGGAAAGGCTGAAGCTTTCTTT	CASSLLRGGKAEAFF
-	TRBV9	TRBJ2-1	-	TGTGCCAGCAGCGGCCCCCCCGGGGGGCGCAATGAGCAGTTCTTC	CASSGPPGGRNEQFF
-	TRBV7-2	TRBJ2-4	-	TGTGCCAGCAGCGTTGCGGGGACGGGCGCCAAAAACATTCAGTACTTC	CASSVAGTGAKNIQYF
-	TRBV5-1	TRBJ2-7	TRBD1	TGCGCCAGCAGCGGGGACAGGTCCTCCTACGAGCAGTACTTC	CASSGDRSSYEQYF
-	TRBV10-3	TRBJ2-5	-	TGTGCCATCAGCGGTAGGACTTCGGGGGAGACCCAGTACTTC	CAISGRTSGETQYF